Listed here is a single T cell receptor (beta chain). At least ten counts were recorded for this clonotype. The clone's antigen remains unknown. No base qualities exist here, and no much larger clone lies one base off it. The data stem from a study of early T cells in non-severe SARS-CoV-2 infection (dated by TCRdb to 2020 to 2022). Some background on the complete study: Because TCR sequencing relied on bulk RNA taken from unsorted whole blood, pairing of alpha and beta chains was not possible.

Spanning cysteine to phenylalanine, the CDR3 consists of 18 amino acids. Of the read, only the CDR3 DNA is kept; its 54 bases are in frame from base 1. V trim: 4 bases; J trim: 2 bases; unmatched bases: 10. CDR1 and CDR2, per the germline V gene, are SGHVS and FNYEAQ. This was a case-control study nested in a cohort of healthcare workers in London, UK, who had nasopharyngeal swab PCR tests and blood samples taken every week. Healthcare workers were recruited between 23 and 31 March 2020, during the week of the UK lockdown, and were followed weekly for up to roughly 15 weeks. Summary of the overall study and its limitations: Matching against VDJdb was skewed toward anti-spike CD8 responses, likely underestimated virus-specific expansions, and missed private and CD4 specificities.

Library preparation was by 5' RACE. The sample was run on a NextSeq 500. The TCR library protocol attached unique molecular identifiers to individual cDNA molecules to correct for sequencing error and PCR bias. Both TCR alpha and beta chains were sequenced, and tight co-correlation was observed between alpha and beta sequence abundances in each sample. The study's own analysis went as follows. V gene, J gene and CDR3 annotation of TCR sequences was performed with Decombinator V4. Expanded TCRs were defined as changing significantly between any two time points under a Poisson model with p below 0.0001. TCR abundances were normalised to the total number of TCRs sequenced per sample and were expressed as counts per million. TRAV1-2 paired with TRAJ12, TRAJ20 or TRAJ33 defined MAIT TCRs, while TRAV10 paired with TRAJ18 defined iNKT TCRs. VDJdb, accessed 1 November 2021, was searched for CMV, EBV and SARS-CoV-2 annotated TCRs, excluding TCRs annotated for multiple antigens. TCRdb itself trimmed the public reads at Q25 with fastp, ran MiXCR and retained productive beta chains. CDR3 protein duplicates are merged, each entry listing the most common genes and DNA. The V and J calls, along with clone size, are taken from TCRdb and not from the paper's own processing. Here the sample has more than 55,000 distinct CDR3 sequences; around 13% occur a single time. Around 4.5% of the sample is taken by the ten largest.

The source is an adult who was a healthcare worker with PCR-confirmed SARS-CoV-2 infection or an uninfected control (not recorded which). Material: whole blood. The chain is encoded by TRBV7-6 joined to TRBJ1-3, with 11 junctional bases fitting TRBD1. CDR3 loop: CASSSPRGTGGTGNTIYF. At the DNA level, the sequence is TGTGCCAGCAGCTCCCCAAGAGGGACAGGGGGAACTGGAAACACCATATATTTT.